These T cell receptor beta chains were read from a single sample in a study of cytomegalovirus exposure and HLA in healthy donors. Here immunoSEQ multiplex PCR was the method, and the copy in TCRdb shows in-frame clones only, minus some. There are approximately 160,000 clones in the sample; over 70% occur only once, and around 3% lies in the top ten. Sequenced: PBMCs. These TCRs come from a woman aged 45-60 years in good health and CMV-seropositive. Each CDR3 is given with its conserved first and last residue. D genes are given only for firm matches.

TRBV4-2	TRBJ1-2	.	TGTGCCAGCAGCCAAGACGGAGGATTCGATGGCTACACCTTC	CASSQDGGFDGYTF
TRBV1	TRBJ1-3	.	TGCACCAGCAGCCCGGGAAACGGAAACACCATATATTTT	CTSSPGNGNTIYF
TRBV10-3	TRBJ1-5	.	TGTGCCATCAGTACGGGACAAGGCTCCAACAATCAGCCCCAGCATTTT	CAISTGQGSNNQPQHF
TRBV6-4	TRBJ1-2	TRBD1	TGTGCCAGCAGTGACCGGACAGGAGATATCTATGGCTACACCTTC	CASSDRTGDIYGYTF
TRBV11-2	TRBJ2-5	.	TGTGCCAGCAGCTTAGTGGGTGGGACACCACAAGAGACCCAGTACTTC	CASSLVGGTPQETQYF
TRBV4-2	TRBJ2-3	TRBD2	TGTGCCAGCAGCCAAGTTACTAGCGGGGGGAGCACAGATACGCAGTATTTT	CASSQVTSGGSTDTQYF
TRBV27	TRBJ1-1	.	TGTGCCAGCAGTTTTTCCGAGGGAAACACTGAAGCTTTCTTT	CASSFSEGNTEAFF
TRBV10-1	TRBJ2-7	TRBD1	TGCGCCAGCAGTGACCCCGGGGACAGGGACTACGAGCAGTACTTC	CASSDPGDRDYEQYF
TRBV18	TRBJ1-4	TRBD1	TGTGCCAGCTCACCCCCGACAGGGGGTTATGAAAAACTGTTTTTT	CASSPPTGGYEKLFF
TRBV5-8	TRBJ1-2	TRBD1	TGTGCCAGCAGCTTGGGGGGGACAGGCGAGAACTATGGCTACACCTTC	CASSLGGTGENYGYTF
TRBV19	TRBJ2-2	TRBD2	TGTGCCAGTAGTATTCAAAGCGGGATAAACACCGGGGAGCTGTTTTTT	CASSIQSGINTGELFF
TRBV7-2	TRBJ2-7	TRBD2	TGTGCCAGCAGCATGCGGGAGGGCCGGTCCTACGAGCAGTACTTC	CASSMREGRSYEQYF
TRBV13	TRBJ2-7	.	TGTGCCAGCAGTGGAGACAGTAACTCCTACGAGCAGTACTTC	CASSGDSNSYEQYF
TRBV7-2	TRBJ1-1	.	TGTGCCAGCAGCTTGGGACTTTTGAACACTGAAGCTTTCTTT	CASSLGLLNTEAFF
TRBV10-3	TRBJ1-1	TRBD1	TGTGCCATGGGAACAGACAGGGGGCTCACTGAAGCTTTCTTT	CAMGTDRGLTEAFF